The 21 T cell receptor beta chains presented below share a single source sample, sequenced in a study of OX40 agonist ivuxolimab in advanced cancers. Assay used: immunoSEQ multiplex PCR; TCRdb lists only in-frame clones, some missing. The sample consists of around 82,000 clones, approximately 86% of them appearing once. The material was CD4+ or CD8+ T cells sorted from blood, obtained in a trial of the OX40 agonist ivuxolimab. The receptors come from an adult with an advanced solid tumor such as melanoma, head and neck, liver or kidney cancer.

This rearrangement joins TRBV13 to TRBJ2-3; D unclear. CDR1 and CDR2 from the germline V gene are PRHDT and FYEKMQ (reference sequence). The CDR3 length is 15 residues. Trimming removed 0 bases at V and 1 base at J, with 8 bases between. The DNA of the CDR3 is TGTGCCAGCAGCTTAGGACGAAGCCGCACAGATACGCAGTATTTT. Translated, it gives CASSLGRSRTDTQYF.

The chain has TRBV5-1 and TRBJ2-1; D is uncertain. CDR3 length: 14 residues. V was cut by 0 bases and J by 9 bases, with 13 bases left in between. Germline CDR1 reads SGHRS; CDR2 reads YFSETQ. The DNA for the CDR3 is TGCGCCAGCAGCTTGGCCATGGAGAATATTGAGCAGTTCTTC. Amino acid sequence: CASSLAMENIEQFF.

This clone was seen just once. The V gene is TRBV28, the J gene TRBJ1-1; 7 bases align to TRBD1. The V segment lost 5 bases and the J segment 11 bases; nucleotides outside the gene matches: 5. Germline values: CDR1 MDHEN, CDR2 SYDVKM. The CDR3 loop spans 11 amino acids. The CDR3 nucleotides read TGTGCCAGCAGTCTGACAGGGTTGGCTTTCTTT. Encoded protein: CASSLTGLAFF.

The CDR3 region has the DNA TGCAGCGTTGGGAGGGGAGGGGGAAAACTGTTTTTT. This gives the protein CSVGRGGGKLFF. The chain links TRBV29-1 to TRBJ1-4, with D tentatively TRBD1 (6 bases). Deletions cut 4 bases from V and 10 bases from J, with 13 bases between. Germline-derived CDR1 and CDR2 are SQVTM and ANQGSEA. The CDR3 covers 12 residues. The whole variable domain, remainder taken from reference TRBV29-1 and TRBJ1-4, is SAVISQKPSRDICQRGTSLTIQCQVDSQVTMMFWYRQQPGQSLTLIATANQGSEATYESGFVIDKFPISRPNLTFSTLTVSNMSPEDSSIYLCSVGRGGGKLFFGSGTQLSVL.

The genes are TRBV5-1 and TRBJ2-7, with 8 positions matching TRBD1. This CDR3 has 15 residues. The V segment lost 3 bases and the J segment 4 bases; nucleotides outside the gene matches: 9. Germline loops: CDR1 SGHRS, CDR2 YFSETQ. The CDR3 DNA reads TGCGCCAGCAGCTCCACGGACAGGGAAAAATACGAGCAGTACTTC. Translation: CASSSTDREKYEQYF.

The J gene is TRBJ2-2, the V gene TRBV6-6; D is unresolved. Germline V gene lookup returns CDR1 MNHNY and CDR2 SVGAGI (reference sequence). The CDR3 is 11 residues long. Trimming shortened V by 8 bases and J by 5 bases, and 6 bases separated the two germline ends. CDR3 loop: CASGLTGELFF. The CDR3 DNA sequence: TGTGCCAGCGGTCTGACCGGGGAGCTGTTTTTT.

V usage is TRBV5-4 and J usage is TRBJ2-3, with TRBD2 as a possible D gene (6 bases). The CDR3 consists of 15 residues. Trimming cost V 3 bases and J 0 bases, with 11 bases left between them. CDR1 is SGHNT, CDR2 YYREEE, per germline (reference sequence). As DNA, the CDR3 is TGTGCCAGCAGCTCCCACAGCGGGAGCACAGATACGCAGTATTTT. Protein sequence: CASSSHSGSTDTQYF.

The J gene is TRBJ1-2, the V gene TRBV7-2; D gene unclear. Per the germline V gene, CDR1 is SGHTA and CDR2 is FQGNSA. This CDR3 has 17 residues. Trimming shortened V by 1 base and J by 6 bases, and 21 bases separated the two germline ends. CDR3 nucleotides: TGTGCCAGCAGCTTAGATAGGTCTGTGGCGACGAAAAATGGCTACACCTTC. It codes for CASSLDRSVATKNGYTF.

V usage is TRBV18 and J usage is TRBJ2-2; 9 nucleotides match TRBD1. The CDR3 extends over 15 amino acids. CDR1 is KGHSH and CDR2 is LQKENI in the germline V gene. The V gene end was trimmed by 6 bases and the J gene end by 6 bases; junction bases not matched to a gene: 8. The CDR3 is CASSSDRGDAGELFF. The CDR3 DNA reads TGTGCCAGCTCGTCCGACAGGGGGGATGCCGGGGAGCTGTTTTTT.

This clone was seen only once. CDR3 sequence reads: CASTDGEWAYNEQFF. The DNA for the CDR3 is TGTGCCAGTACTGACGGGGAGTGGGCCTACAATGAGCAGTTCTTC. The genes are TRBV5-6 and TRBJ2-1, with TRBD2 as a possible D gene (5 bases). CDR3 length: 15 residues. Germline values: CDR1 SGHDT, CDR2 YYEEEE. V was trimmed by 8 bases and J by 2 bases, leaving 17 bases between them.

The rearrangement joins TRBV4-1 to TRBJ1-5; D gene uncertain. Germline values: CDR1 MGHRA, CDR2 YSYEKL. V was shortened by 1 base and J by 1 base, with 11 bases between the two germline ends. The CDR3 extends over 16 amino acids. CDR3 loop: CASSQALTASNQPQHF. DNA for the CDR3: TGCGCCAGCAGCCAAGCGTTGACGGCCAGCAATCAGCCCCAGCATTTT.

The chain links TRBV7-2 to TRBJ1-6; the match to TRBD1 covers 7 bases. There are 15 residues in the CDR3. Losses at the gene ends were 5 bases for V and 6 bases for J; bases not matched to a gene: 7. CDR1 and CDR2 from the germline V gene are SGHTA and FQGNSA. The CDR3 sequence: CASSPRQGSNSPLHF. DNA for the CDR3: TGTGCCAGCAGCCCCAGACAGGGATCTAATTCACCCCTCCACTTT. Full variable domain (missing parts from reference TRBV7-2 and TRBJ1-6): GAGVSQSPSNKVTEKGKDVELRCDPISGHTALYWYRQSLGQGLEFLIYFQGNSAPDKSGLPSDRFSAERTGGSVSTLTIQRTQQEDSAVYLCASSPRQGSNSPLHFGNGTRLTVT.

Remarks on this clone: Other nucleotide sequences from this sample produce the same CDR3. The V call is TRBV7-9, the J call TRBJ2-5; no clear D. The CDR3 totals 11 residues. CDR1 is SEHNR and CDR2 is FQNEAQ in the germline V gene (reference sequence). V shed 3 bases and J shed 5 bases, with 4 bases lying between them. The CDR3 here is CASSFRETQYF. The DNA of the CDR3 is TGTGCCAGCAGCTTCAGGGAGACCCAGTACTTC.

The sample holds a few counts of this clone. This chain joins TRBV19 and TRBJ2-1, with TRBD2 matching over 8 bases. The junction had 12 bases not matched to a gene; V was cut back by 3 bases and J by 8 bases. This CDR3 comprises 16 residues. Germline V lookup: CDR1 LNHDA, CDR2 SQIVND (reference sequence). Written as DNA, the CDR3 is TGTGCCAGTAGTATGTTTACTAGCGGTAGAACTTATGAGCAGTTCTTC. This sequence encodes CASSMFTSGRTYEQFF.

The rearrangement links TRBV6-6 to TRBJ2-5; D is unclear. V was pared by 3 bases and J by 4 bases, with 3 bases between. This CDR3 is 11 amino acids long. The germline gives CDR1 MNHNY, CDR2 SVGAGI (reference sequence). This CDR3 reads CASSYRETQYF. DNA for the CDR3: TGTGCCAGCAGTTATCGAGAGACCCAGTACTTC.

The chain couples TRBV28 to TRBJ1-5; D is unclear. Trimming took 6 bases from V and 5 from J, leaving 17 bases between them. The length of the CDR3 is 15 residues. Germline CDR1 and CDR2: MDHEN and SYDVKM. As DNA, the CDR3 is TGTGCCAGCAGCTCCCCAGCTGGTGGGGATCAGCCCCAGCATTTT. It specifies CASSSPAGGDQPQHF.

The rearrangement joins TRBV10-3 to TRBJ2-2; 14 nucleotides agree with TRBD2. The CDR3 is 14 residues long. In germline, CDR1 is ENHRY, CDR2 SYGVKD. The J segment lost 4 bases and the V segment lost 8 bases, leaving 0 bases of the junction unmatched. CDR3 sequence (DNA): TGTGCCATCGGGACTAGCGGGGGCACCGGGGAGCTGTTTTTT. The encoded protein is CAIGTSGGTGELFF.

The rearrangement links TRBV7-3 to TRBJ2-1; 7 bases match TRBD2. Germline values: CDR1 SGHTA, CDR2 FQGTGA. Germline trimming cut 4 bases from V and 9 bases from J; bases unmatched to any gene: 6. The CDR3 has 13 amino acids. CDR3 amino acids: CASSSGASGEQFF. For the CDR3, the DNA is TGTGCCAGCAGCTCCGGGGCTAGCGGTGAGCAGTTCTTC.

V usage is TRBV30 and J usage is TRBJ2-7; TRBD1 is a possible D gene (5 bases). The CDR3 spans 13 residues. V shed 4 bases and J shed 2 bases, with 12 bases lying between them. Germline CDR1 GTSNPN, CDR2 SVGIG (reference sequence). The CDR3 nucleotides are TGTGCCTGGAATAGGGGCCATGCCTACGAGCAGTACTTC. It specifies CAWNRGHAYEQYF.

The CDR3 DNA reads TGTGCCAGCAGCTTACTTAGCGGGAGGGCCACTGAGCAGTTCTTC. Protein product: CASSLLSGRATEQFF. The chain joins TRBV5-4 to TRBJ2-1, with 11 bases matching TRBD2. Germline V gives CDR1 SGHNT, CDR2 YYREEE (reference sequence). The V segment lost 2 bases and the J segment 9 bases; nucleotides outside the gene matches: 7. The CDR3 loop spans 15 amino acids.

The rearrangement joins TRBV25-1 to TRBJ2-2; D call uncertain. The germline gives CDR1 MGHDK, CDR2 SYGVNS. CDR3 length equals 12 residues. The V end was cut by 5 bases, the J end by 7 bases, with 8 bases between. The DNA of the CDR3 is TGTGCCAGCAGTACCCACAGCGGGGAGCTGTTTTTT. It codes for CASSTHSGELFF.